This TCR beta chain was captured by sequencing in a study of beta chain features in type 1 diabetes. The entirety of the isolated RNA underwent reverse transcription, so expressed TCRB transcripts were sequenced. Generated by immunoSEQ multiplex PCR, the TCRdb table keeps only in-frame clones and is missing some. This table has some 700,000 clones, around an eighth appearing once. To note about this clone: Its specificity is not known.

Findings of the study overall: Patients with Type 1 diabetes showed moderately but significantly shorter TCRB CDR3s in all four CD4+ subsets. Junctions at VDJ sites from type 1 diabetes patients had fewer insertions and more deletions.

This receptor was identified in a man younger than 35 with type 1 diabetes. The sequenced sample was naive CD4+ T cells from blood.

The CDR3 DNA sequence: TGCAGCGTTGAAAGGTCTGAAGGGGGTATCGAGACCCAGTACTTC. As protein: CSVERSEGGIETQYF. This chain joins TRBV29-1 and TRBJ2-5; weak D call: TRBD1 (6 bases). The length of the CDR3 is 15 residues. The germline V gene has CDR1 SQVTM and CDR2 ANQGSEA. V was cut by 2 bases and J by 5 bases, with 18 bases left in between.